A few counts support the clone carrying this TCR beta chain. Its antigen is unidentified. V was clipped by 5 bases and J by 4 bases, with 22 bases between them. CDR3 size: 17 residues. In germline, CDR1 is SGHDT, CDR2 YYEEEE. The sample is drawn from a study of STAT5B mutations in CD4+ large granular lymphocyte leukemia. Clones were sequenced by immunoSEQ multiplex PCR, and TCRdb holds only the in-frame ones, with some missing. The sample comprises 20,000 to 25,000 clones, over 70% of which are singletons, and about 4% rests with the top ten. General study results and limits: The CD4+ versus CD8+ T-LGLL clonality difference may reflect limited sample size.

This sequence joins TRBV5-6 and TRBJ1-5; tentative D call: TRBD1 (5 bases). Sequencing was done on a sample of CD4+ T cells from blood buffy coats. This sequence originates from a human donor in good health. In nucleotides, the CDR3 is TGTGCCAGCAGATATTATTGCGGGGGAGTATGGAATCAGCCCCAGCATTTT. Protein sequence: CASRYYCGGVWNQPQHF. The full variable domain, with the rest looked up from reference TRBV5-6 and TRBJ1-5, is DAGVTQSPTHLIKTRGQQVTLRCSPKSGHDTVSWYQQALGQGPQFIFQYYEEEERQRGNFPDRFSGHQFPNYSSELNVNALLLGDSALYLCASRYYCGGVWNQPQHFGDGTRLSIL.